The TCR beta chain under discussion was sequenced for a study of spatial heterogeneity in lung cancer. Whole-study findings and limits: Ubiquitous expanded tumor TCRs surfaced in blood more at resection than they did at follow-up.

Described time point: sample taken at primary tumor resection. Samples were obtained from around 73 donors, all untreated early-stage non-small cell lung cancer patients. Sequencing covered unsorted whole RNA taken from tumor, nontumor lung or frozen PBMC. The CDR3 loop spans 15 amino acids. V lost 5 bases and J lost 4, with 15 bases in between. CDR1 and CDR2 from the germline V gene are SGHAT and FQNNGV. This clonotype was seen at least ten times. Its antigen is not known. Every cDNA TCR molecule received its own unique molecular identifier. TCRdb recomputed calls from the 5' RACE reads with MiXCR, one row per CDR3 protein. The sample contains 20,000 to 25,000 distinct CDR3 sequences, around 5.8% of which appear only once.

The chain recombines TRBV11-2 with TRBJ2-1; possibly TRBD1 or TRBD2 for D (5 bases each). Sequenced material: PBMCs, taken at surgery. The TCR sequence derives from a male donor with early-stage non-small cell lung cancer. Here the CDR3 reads CASSPRDLRYNEQFF. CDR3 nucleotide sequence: TGTGCCAGCAGCCCCCGGGACCTAAGGTACAATGAGCAGTTCTTC.